Described below is a single T cell receptor (beta chain) sequence and its context. This sample stems from a study of blood T cells in healthy people across ages. PCR was performed a second time for 7 to 11 cycles using a sample-barcoded 5' primer and a J-beta primer mix. Using its own MiXCR run on the 5' RACE reads, TCRdb lists one record per CDR3 protein. The data show around 320,000 distinct CDR3 sequences, about 25% seen once. The CDR3 loop spans 15 amino acids. V was cut by 3 bases and J by 0 bases, with 10 bases left in between. Germline V lookup: CDR1 SGHTA, CDR2 FQGNSA. The rearrangement joins TRBV7-2 to TRBJ2-3; D is undetermined. The sequence derives from a woman aged 70-85 years in good health. Sequencing was performed on blood. As DNA, the CDR3 is TGTGCCAGCAGCTTGGGGTCTCGCAGCACAGATACGCAGTATTTT. Amino acid sequence: CASSLGSRSTDTQYF.